Below, 26 T cell receptor beta chains from the same sample are listed, as sequenced in a study of OX40 agonist ivuxolimab in advanced cancers. Assay: immunoSEQ multiplex PCR; the TCRdb copy retains only in-frame clones and omits some. Of 50,000 to 75,000 clones in the sample, roughly 91% are singletons; the top ten hold 0.38%. Here the sequenced sample was CD4+ or CD8+ T cells sorted from blood, taken in a trial of the OX40 agonist ivuxolimab. The receptors were sampled from an adult with an advanced solid tumor such as melanoma, head and neck, liver or kidney cancer.

The chain carries TRBV11-1 and TRBJ1-5; D perhaps matches TRBD1 (6 bases). V was cut by 3 bases and J by 0 bases, with 6 bases left in between. The CDR3 contains 14 residues. From germline, CDR1 is SGHAT and CDR2 FQDESV (reference sequence). CDR3 protein: CASSLGHSNQPQHF. In nucleotides, the CDR3 is TGTGCCAGCAGCTTGGGACATAGCAATCAGCCCCAGCATTTT.

This chain connects TRBV7-9 to TRBJ1-2, with D possibly TRBD1 on 6 matching bases. CDR1 is SEHNR, CDR2 FQNEAQ, per germline (reference sequence). V gave up 1 base and J gave up 8 bases, with 14 bases separating them. This CDR3 is built from 14 residues. In DNA, the CDR3 is TGTGCCAGCAGCTTAGACAGGGCGGCGGGCGGCTACACCTTC. Residues: CASSLDRAAGGYTF.

The chain carries TRBV7-9 and TRBJ1-2; 10 bases match TRBD1. The CDR3 has 14 residues. The germline V gene encodes CDR1 SEHNR and CDR2 FQNEAQ (reference sequence). Losses at the gene ends were 5 bases for V and 7 bases for J; bases not matched to a gene: 7. The CDR3 bases are TGTGCCAGCAGCCCCGGGACAGGGGTCGGTGGCTACACCTTC. Protein product: CASSPGTGVGGYTF. The whole variable domain, remainder taken from reference TRBV7-9 and TRBJ1-2, is DTGVSQNPRHKITKRGQNVTFRCDPISEHNRLYWYRQTLGQGPEFLTYFQNEAQLEKSRLLSDRFSAERPKGSFSTLEIQRTEQGDSAMYLCASSPGTGVGGYTFGSGTRLTVV.

In its sample, this clone was seen a few times. The CDR3 reads CASSEGRGPSQPQHF. CDR3 sequence (DNA): TGCGCCAGCAGTGAGGGTAGGGGGCCTAGTCAGCCCCAGCATTTT. The V and J genes are TRBV10-2 and TRBJ1-5; 7 positions match TRBD1. Trimming cost V 2 bases and J 6 bases; bases outside gene matches: 7. This CDR3 contains 15 residues. Germline loops: CDR1 WSHSY, CDR2 SAAADI.

The chain recombines TRBV6-5 with TRBJ1-5, with D possibly matching TRBD1 (5 bases). The CDR3 is 13 amino acids. CDR1 and CDR2 from the germline V gene are MNHEY and SVGAGI. The ends were cut back, 7 bases at V and 4 bases at J, with 11 bases in the middle. This CDR3 reads CASTDNRNQPQHF. The CDR3 DNA reads as TGTGCCAGCACGGACAACCGGAATCAGCCCCAGCATTTT.

In DNA, the CDR3 is TGTGCCAGCAGCTTAACCAGGGTAGGCCAGCCCCAGCATTTT. Amino acids: CASSLTRVGQPQHF. The rearrangement joins TRBV7-2 to TRBJ1-5, with D maybe TRBD1 (5 bases). CDR1 and CDR2 (germline): SGHTA, FQGNSA. V dropped 2 bases and J dropped 7 bases, with 12 bases sitting between them. This CDR3 is built from 14 residues.

With regard to this clone: Other DNA sequences in this sample translate to the same CDR3. The chain recombines TRBV6-5 with TRBJ2-5; D gene uncertain. Germline V gives CDR1 MNHEY, CDR2 SVGAGI. The CDR3 has 15 residues. V lost 5 bases, J lost 3 bases, and 16 bases lay in between. This CDR3 is CASSRTGLGKETQYF. The CDR3 nucleotides read TGTGCCAGCAGTCGAACCGGGCTAGGTAAAGAGACCCAGTACTTC.

The gene calls are TRBV18 and TRBJ1-2; D is unresolved. V lost 4 bases, J lost 0 bases, and 9 bases lay in between. Germline V CDR1 and CDR2: KGHSH, LQKENI. The CDR3 length is 14 residues. The CDR3: CASSQGRANYGYTF. The CDR3 bases are TGTGCCAGCTCACAGGGCCGAGCTAACTATGGCTACACCTTC.

The chain recombines TRBV10-3 with TRBJ1-6, with 8 bases aligning to TRBD1. The length of the CDR3 is 17 residues. Germline V CDR1 and CDR2: ENHRY, SYGVKD. V dropped 4 bases and J dropped 5; count of bases not matched to a gene: 10. CDR3 protein: CAISASRDRPNNSPLHF. The CDR3 DNA is TGTGCCATCAGTGCCAGCCGGGACAGGCCGAATAATTCACCCCTCCACTTT.

The V gene is TRBV2, the J gene TRBJ1-5, with 8 bases matching TRBD1. Germline loops: CDR1 SNHLY, CDR2 FYNNEI. V lost 3 bases to trimming and J lost 6 bases; unmatched junction nucleotides: 7. The CDR3 sequence is 15 residues long. The CDR3 DNA reads as TGTGCCAGCAGTGAGGCCAGGGGGCGCGGTCAGCCCCAGCATTTT. It is translated as CASSEARGRGQPQHF.

V and J are TRBV19 and TRBJ2-5; tentative D call: TRBD1 (6 bases). This CDR3 spans 17 amino acids. V lost 5 bases, J lost 4 bases, and 23 bases lay in between. The V gene's germline CDR1 is LNHDA and CDR2 SQIVND (reference sequence). CDR3 coding DNA: TGTGCCAGTAGTCCGCCCCTCGGGCCTCAGGGGAGAGAGACCCAGTACTTC. It encodes CASSPPLGPQGRETQYF.

The chain combines TRBV6-1 with TRBJ1-2; weak D call: TRBD1 (5 bases). The CDR3 covers 15 residues. Between the trimmed V and J ends, which lost 6 bases and 5 bases, there was a span of 19 bases. Looked up from germline, CDR1 is MNHNS and CDR2 is SASEGT. The CDR3 region is CASRDGHAQLYGYTF. In nucleotides, the CDR3 is TGTGCCAGCAGGGACGGACACGCGCAGCTTTATGGCTACACCTTC.

J is TRBJ1-5 and V is TRBV2, with 7 nucleotides matching TRBD1. The junction had 8 bases not matched to a gene; V was cut back by 5 bases and J by 4 bases. CDR1 and CDR2 (germline): SNHLY, FYNNEI. The CDR3 contains 15 residues. The CDR3 DNA reads TGTGCCAGCAGTAGATCCGGGACAGATAATCAGCCCCAGCATTTT. Amino acid sequence: CASSRSGTDNQPQHF.

The chain couples TRBV6-6 to TRBJ1-5, with unresolved D. The V gene lost 5 bases and the J gene lost 1 base, with 6 bases spanning the gap. The CDR3 is 13 residues long. Germline CDR1 is MNHNY and CDR2 is SVGAGI (reference sequence). CDR3 bases: TGTGCCAGCAGTCCATGGAGCAATCAGCCCCAGCATTTT. Translation gives CASSPWSNQPQHF.

The genes are TRBV7-2 and TRBJ1-1; D might be TRBD1 (5 bases). CDR3 length: 15 amino acids. V lost 3 bases to trimming and J lost 5 bases, with 16 bases between them. Germline V lookup: CDR1 SGHTA, CDR2 FQGNSA. The CDR3 is CASSLRAGLTTEAFF. CDR3 bases: TGTGCCAGCAGCTTGAGGGCAGGGCTCACAACTGAAGCTTTCTTT.

The V and J genes are TRBV7-8 and TRBJ2-1; D remains unclear. Germline V lookup: CDR1 SGHVS, CDR2 FQNEAQ. Trimming removed 5 bases from V and 6 bases from J, with 11 bases in between. This CDR3 is built from 13 residues. The CDR3, as DNA: TGTGCCAGCAGCGGTCGGGTGTTCAATGAGCAGTTCTTC. The encoded protein is CASSGRVFNEQFF.

The V call is TRBV6-5, the J call TRBJ2-2; 8 bases line up with TRBD2. The V and J ends lost 4 bases and 7 bases, in that order; junction bases with no gene match: 8. The CDR3 runs to 15 residues. Germline V gene data show CDR1 as MNHEY and CDR2 as SVGAGI. The CDR3 bases are TGTGCCAGCAGTTTCCTAGCGGGCGGCGTCGGGGAGCTGTTTTTT. Protein sequence: CASSFLAGGVGELFF.

This sequence joins TRBV30 and TRBJ1-2; a weak D match, TRBD1 (5 bases). The CDR3 has 14 amino acids. Germline CDR1 is GTSNPN and CDR2 is SVGIG (reference sequence). V lost 4 bases and J lost 5, with 17 bases in between. The CDR3 is CAWKAGWGNYGYTF. The DNA of the CDR3 is TGTGCCTGGAAGGCAGGGTGGGGTAATTATGGCTACACCTTC.

The gene calls are TRBV4-3 and TRBJ2-6; D not resolved. CDR1 is LGHNA, CDR2 YSLEER, per germline. The length of the CDR3 is 18 residues. V was shortened by 1 base and J by 1 base, with 14 bases between the two germline ends. CDR3 coding DNA: TGCGCCAGCAGCCAAGCCTCTCAATCCGCGTCTGGGGCCAACGTCCTGACTTTC. Translation: CASSQASQSASGANVLTF.

The V call is TRBV10-1, the J call TRBJ2-3; D may be TRBD2 (5 bases). CDR1 is WNHNN, CDR2 SYGVQD, per germline (reference sequence). The length of the CDR3 is 13 residues. The ends were cut back, 7 bases at V and 3 bases at J, with 11 bases in the middle. The CDR3 nucleotides read TGCGCCAGCAACGCCCGAGGGACAGATACGCAGTATTTT. It codes for CASNARGTDTQYF.

This clone was counted only a few times. This rearrangement joins TRBV25-1 to TRBJ1-6, with D perhaps TRBD1 (6 bases). This CDR3 is 15 amino acids long. Germline V gene data show CDR1 as MGHDK and CDR2 as SYGVNS. Trimming stripped 5 bases from V and 7 bases from J, with 15 bases between. The CDR3 DNA is TGTGCCAGCAGTAAATCGGGACAAGGCAATTCACCCCTCCACTTT. As protein: CASSKSGQGNSPLHF.

The chain uses TRBV28 and TRBJ1-2, with D unresolved. V lost 8 bases and J lost 8, with 3 bases in between. The CDR3 length is 8 residues. Germline values: CDR1 MDHEN, CDR2 SYDVKM. This CDR3 is CASGGYTF. CDR3 sequence (DNA): TGTGCCAGCGGGGGCTACACCTTC.

The chain employs TRBV27 and TRBJ1-1; D may be TRBD1 (6 bases). The V gene's germline CDR1 is MNHEY and CDR2 SMNVEV (reference sequence). The CDR3 totals 14 residues. Trimming took off 5 bases at V and 5 bases at J, with 15 bases between the two ends. CDR3 amino acids: CASSATGLGTEAFF. The CDR3 nucleotides are TGTGCCAGCAGTGCAACAGGGTTGGGAACTGAAGCTTTCTTT.

V and J are TRBV6-1 and TRBJ2-6; no clear D. CDR1 and CDR2 from the germline V gene are MNHNS and SASEGT. V was shortened by 9 bases and J by 4 bases, with 16 bases between the two germline ends. CDR3 size: 15 residues. The CDR3 region is CASCHSARGANVLTF. CDR3 bases: TGTGCCAGTTGTCATTCGGCGAGGGGGGCCAACGTCCTGACTTTC.

This chain links TRBV5-1 with TRBJ2-2, with D possibly matching TRBD1 (5 bases). Germline lookup yields CDR1 SGHRS and CDR2 YFSETQ. CDR3 length: 15 residues. Deletions cut 4 bases from V and 0 bases from J, with 10 bases between. This CDR3 reads CASSLGAANTGELFF. The CDR3 bases are TGCGCCAGCAGCCTTGGGGCAGCGAACACCGGGGAGCTGTTTTTT.

The rearrangement joins TRBV6-5 to TRBJ1-1; a possible D gene is TRBD1 (5 bases). This CDR3 has 15 residues. Germline-derived CDR1 and CDR2 are MNHEY and SVGAGI. Deletions cut 0 bases from V and 10 bases from J, with 18 bases between. The DNA of the CDR3 is TGTGCCAGCAGTTACTCCGACAGCCCACTGACGAGAGCTTTCTTT. This codes for CASSYSDSPLTRAFF.